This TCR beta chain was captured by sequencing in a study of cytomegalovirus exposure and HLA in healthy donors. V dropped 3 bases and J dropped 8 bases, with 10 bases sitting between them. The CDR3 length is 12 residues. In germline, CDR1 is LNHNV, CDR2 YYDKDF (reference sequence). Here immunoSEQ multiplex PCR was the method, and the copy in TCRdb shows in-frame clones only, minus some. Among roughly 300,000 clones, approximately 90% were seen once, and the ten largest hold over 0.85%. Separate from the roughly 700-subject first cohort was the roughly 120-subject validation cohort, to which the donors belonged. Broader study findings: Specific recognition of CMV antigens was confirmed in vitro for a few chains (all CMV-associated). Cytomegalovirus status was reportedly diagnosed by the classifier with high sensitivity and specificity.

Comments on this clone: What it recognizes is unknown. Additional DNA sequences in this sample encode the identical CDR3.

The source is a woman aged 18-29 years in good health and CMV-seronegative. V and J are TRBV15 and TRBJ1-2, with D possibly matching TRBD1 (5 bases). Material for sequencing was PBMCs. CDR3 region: CATSRQGYGYTF. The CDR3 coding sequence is TGTGCCACCAGCAGGCAGGGTTACGGCTACACCTTC.